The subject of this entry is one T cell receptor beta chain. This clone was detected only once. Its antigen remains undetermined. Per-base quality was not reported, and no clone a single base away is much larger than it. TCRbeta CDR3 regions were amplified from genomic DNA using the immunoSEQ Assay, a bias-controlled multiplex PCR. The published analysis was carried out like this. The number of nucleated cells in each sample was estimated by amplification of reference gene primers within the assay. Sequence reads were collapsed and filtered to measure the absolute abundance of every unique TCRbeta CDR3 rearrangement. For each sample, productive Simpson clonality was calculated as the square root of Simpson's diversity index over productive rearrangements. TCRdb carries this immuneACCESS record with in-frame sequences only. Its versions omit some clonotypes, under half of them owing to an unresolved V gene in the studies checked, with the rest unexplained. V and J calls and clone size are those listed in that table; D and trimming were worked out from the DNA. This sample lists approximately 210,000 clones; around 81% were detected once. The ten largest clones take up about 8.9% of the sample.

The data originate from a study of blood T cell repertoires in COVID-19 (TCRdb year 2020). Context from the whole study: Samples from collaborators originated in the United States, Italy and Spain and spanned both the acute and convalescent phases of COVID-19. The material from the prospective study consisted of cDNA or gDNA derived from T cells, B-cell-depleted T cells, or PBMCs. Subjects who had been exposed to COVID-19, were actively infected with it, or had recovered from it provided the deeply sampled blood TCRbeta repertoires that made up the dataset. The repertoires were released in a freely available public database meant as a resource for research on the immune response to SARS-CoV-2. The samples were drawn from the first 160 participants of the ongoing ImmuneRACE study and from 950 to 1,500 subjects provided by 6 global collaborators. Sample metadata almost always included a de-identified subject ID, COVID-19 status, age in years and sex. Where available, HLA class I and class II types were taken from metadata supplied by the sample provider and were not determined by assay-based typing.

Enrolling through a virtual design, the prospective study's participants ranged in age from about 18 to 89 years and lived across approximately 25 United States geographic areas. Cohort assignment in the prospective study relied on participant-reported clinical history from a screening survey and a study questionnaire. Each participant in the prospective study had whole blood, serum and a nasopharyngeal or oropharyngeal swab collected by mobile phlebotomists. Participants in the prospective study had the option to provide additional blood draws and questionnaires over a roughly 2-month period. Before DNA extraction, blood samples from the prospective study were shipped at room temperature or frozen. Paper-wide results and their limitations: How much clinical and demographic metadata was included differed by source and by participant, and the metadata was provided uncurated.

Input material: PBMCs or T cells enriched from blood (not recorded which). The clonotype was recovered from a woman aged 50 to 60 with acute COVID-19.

CDR3 sequence: CASRDRLDTQYF. The DNA is TGTGCCAGCCGAGACAGGTTGGATACGCAGTATTTT. The rearranged chain carries TRBV6-5 and TRBJ2-3, with TRBD1 perhaps the D gene, on 6 matching bases. V and J lose 8 bases and 6 bases, and a span of 12 bases separates them. Its CDR3 holds 12 amino acids, cysteine through phenylalanine. The entry retains the CDR3 DNA only, 36 bases that are in frame from base 1. From a lookup of the germline V gene, CDR1 and CDR2 are MNHEY and SVGAGI.